One and the same sample provided the 14 T cell receptor beta chains below, sequenced in a study of Ad26.COV2.S vaccination and SARS-CoV-2 variants. Clones were read by immunoSEQ multiplex PCR, and TCRdb kept only the in-frame ones, dropping some. The top ten clones hold nearly 1.5% of a sample with fewer than 900,000 clones, roughly nine tenths of them seen once. Treatment described: some 19 received Ad26.COV2.S at low or high dose, single or two shots; a few received placebo; per-sample allocation not given. Collection of the samples took place on day 63 after the first injection of vaccine or placebo. The specimen was peripheral blood, collected in a trial of Ad26.COV2.S vaccine versus placebo. The receptors originated from a person aged 18 to 59 who received the Ad26.COV2.S COVID-19 vaccine or a placebo.

This chain uses TRBV4-1 with TRBJ1-2; D is uncertain. CDR1 and CDR2 from the germline V gene are MGHRA and YSYEKL. V shed 0 bases and J shed 8 bases, with 16 bases lying between them. The CDR3 is 15 residues long. The CDR3 sequence: CASSQEAPGAFGYTF. As DNA, the CDR3 is TGCGCCAGCAGCCAAGAGGCCCCGGGAGCGTTCGGCTACACCTTC.

CDR3 sequence reads: CATSDVYNEQFF. CDR3 in DNA: TGTGCCACCAGTGATGTTTACAATGAGCAGTTCTTC. J is TRBJ2-1 and V is TRBV24-1; D is ambiguous. The CDR3 runs 12 residues. Germline assignment: CDR1 KGHDR and CDR2 SFDVKD. V gave up 3 bases and J gave up 4 bases, with 3 bases separating them.

This clone has more than one count but fewer than ten. Different DNA sequences within this sample yield the same CDR3. The CDR3 sequence is CASSLSSYEQYF. In DNA, the CDR3 is TGTGCCAGCAGCTTAAGCTCCTACGAGCAGTACTTC. The chain uses TRBV7-2 and TRBJ2-7; the D is unclear. Germline V gene sequence: CDR1 SGHTA, CDR2 FQGNSA. Trimming left V 2 bases short and J 0 bases short, with 2 bases between. CDR3 size: 12 residues. The full variable domain, with the rest looked up from reference TRBV7-2 and TRBJ2-7, is GAGVSQSPSNKVTEKGKDVELRCDPISGHTALYWYRQSLGQGLEFLIYFQGNSAPDKSGLPSDRFSAERTGGSVSTLTIQRTQQEDSAVYLCASSLSSYEQYFGPGTRLTVT.

This clone was recorded once. The chain joins TRBV5-1 to TRBJ2-1, with TRBD2 identical over 11 bases. With 7 bases clipped from V and 5 bases from J, the junction kept 5 bases outside the gene matches. The germline gives CDR1 SGHRS, CDR2 YFSETQ. CDR3 length: 14 amino acids. This CDR3 reads CASSPTSGNNEQFF. For the CDR3, the DNA is TGCGCCAGCTCTCCGACTAGCGGGAACAATGAGCAGTTCTTC.

The gene calls are TRBV7-2 and TRBJ2-1; 8 bases agree with TRBD2. Germline CDR1 reads SGHTA; CDR2 reads FQGNSA. J lost 2 bases, V lost 4 bases, and 10 bases had no gene match. This CDR3 comprises 17 residues. In nucleotides, the CDR3 is TGTGCCAGCAGCTCCCCTCTGACGGGGGGGGCCTACAATGAGCAGTTCTTC. This translates into CASSSPLTGGAYNEQFF. The full variable domain, with the rest looked up from reference TRBV7-2 and TRBJ2-1, is GAGVSQSPSNKVTEKGKDVELRCDPISGHTALYWYRQSLGQGLEFLIYFQGNSAPDKSGLPSDRFSAERTGGSVSTLTIQRTQQEDSAVYLCASSSPLTGGAYNEQFFGPGTRLTVL.

The V and J genes are TRBV19 and TRBJ2-3; tentatively, D is TRBD2 (6 bases). Germline values: CDR1 LNHDA, CDR2 SQIVND (reference sequence). CDR3 length: 15 amino acids. The V gene lost 3 bases and the J gene lost 6 bases, with 16 bases spanning the gap. CDR3 DNA: TGTGCCAGTAGTATGGGGGGAAATGGGCAGGATACGCAGTATTTT. Translated: CASSMGGNGQDTQYF.

The CDR3 sequence: CAISVSSGDYNEQFF. CDR3 sequence (DNA): TGTGCCATCAGTGTTTCTAGCGGGGATTACAATGAGCAGTTCTTC. The V gene is TRBV10-3, the J gene TRBJ2-1, with TRBD2 identical over 9 bases. CDR3 size: 15 residues. J was trimmed by 4 bases and V by 4 bases; bases with no gene match: 5. CDR1 is ENHRY, CDR2 SYGVKD, per germline.

In nucleotides, the CDR3 is TGTGCCAGCAGTTACGGACAGGGGATTATTTATGGCTACACCTTC. Translation gives CASSYGQGIIYGYTF. This chain joins TRBV6-5 and TRBJ1-2; 9 bases agree with TRBD1. The V segment lost 2 bases and the J segment 5 bases; nucleotides outside the gene matches: 6. The CDR3 runs to 15 residues. CDR1 MNHEY and CDR2 SVGAGI come from the germline V gene.

The V gene is TRBV14, the J gene TRBJ1-1; D call uncertain. This CDR3 has 15 amino acids. The germline gives CDR1 SGHDN, CDR2 FVKESK. V gave up 4 bases and J gave up 6 bases, with 18 bases separating them. CDR3 loop: CASSPFRPGPSEAFF. The DNA of the CDR3 is TGTGCCAGCAGCCCATTTAGGCCCGGACCATCTGAAGCTTTCTTT.

V gene TRBV30 combines with J gene TRBJ1-2; possibly TRBD1 for D (6 bases). The germline CDR1 and CDR2 sequences are GTSNPN and SVGIG (reference sequence). CDR3 size: 14 residues. V was clipped by 6 bases and J by 4 bases, with 18 bases between them. The CDR3 protein is CACTLGGKSYGYTF. CDR3 coding DNA: TGTGCCTGTACGCTAGGGGGGAAGAGCTATGGCTACACCTTC.

The rearrangement uses TRBV19 and TRBJ1-2, with a possible D match to TRBD1 (5 bases). Germline V gene data show CDR1 as LNHDA and CDR2 as SQIVND (reference sequence). The CDR3 sequence is 15 residues long. With 5 bases removed from V and 2 bases from J, the gap between germline ends came to 15 bases. The CDR3 reads CASSDTTRVNYGYTF. The CDR3, as DNA: TGTGCCAGTAGTGACACCACCAGGGTGAACTATGGCTACACCTTC.

The chain is built from TRBV7-9 and TRBJ2-5; TRBD2 is a possible D gene (6 bases). Germline assignment: CDR1 SEHNR and CDR2 FQNEAQ (reference sequence). The length of the CDR3 is 15 residues. V lost 1 base and J lost 5, with 14 bases in between. CDR3 in DNA: TGTGCCAGCAGCTTAGGTGCGGGATTGGGGGAGACCCAGTACTTC. Amino acid sequence: CASSLGAGLGETQYF. The full variable domain, in which reference TRBV7-9 and TRBJ2-5 provide the parts outside the CDR3, is DTGVSQNPRHKITKRGQNVTFRCDPISEHNRLYWYRQTLGQGPEFLTYFQNEAQLEKSRLLSDRFSAERPKGSFSTLEIQRTEQGDSAMYLCASSLGAGLGETQYFGPGTRLLVL.

The rearrangement links TRBV5-6 to TRBJ1-2; no clear D. The germline V and J ends were trimmed by 2 bases and 0 bases, with 8 bases remaining between them. Germline V gives CDR1 SGHDT, CDR2 YYEEEE. This CDR3 region has 14 residues. The CDR3 region has the DNA TGTGCCAGCAGCTTTACTGGACCTAACTATGGCTACACCTTC. Translating it yields CASSFTGPNYGYTF.

The chain has TRBV5-6 and TRBJ2-3; 14 bases fit TRBD2. This CDR3 has 18 residues. CDR1 SGHDT and CDR2 YYEEEE come from the germline V gene. The V segment lost 2 bases and the J segment 8 bases; nucleotides outside the gene matches: 13. In DNA form, the CDR3 reads TGTGCCAGCAGCTTCCGGACTAGCGGGGGGAAGGGGGCAAGTACGCAGTATTTT. This sequence encodes CASSFRTSGGKGASTQYF.